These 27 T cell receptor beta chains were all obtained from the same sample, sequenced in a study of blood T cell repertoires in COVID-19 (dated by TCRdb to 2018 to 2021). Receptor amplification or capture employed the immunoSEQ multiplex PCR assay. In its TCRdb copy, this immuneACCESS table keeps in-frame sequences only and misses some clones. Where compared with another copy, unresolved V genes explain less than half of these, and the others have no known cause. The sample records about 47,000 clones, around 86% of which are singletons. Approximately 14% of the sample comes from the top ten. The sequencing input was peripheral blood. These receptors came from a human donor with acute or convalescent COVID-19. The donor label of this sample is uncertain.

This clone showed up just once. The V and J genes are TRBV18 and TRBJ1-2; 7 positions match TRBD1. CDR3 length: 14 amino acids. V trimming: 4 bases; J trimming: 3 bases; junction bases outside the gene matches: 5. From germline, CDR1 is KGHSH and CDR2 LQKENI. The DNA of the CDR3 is TGTGCCAGCTCACTAAACGACAGGGACTATGGCTACACCTTC. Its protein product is CASSLNDRDYGYTF.

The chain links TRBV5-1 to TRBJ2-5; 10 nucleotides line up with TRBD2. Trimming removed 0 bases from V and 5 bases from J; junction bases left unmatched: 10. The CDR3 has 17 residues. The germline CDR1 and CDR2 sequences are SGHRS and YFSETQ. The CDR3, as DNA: TGCGCCAGCAGCTTGGCAGTAGCGGGGGGTGAGTGGGAGACCCAGTACTTC. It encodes CASSLAVAGGEWETQYF.

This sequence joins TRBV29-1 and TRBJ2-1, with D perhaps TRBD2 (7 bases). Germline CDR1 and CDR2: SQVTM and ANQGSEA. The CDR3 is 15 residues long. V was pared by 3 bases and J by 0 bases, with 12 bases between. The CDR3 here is CSVEGGGNSYNEQFF. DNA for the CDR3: TGCAGCGTTGAGGGAGGGGGAAACTCCTACAATGAGCAGTTCTTC.

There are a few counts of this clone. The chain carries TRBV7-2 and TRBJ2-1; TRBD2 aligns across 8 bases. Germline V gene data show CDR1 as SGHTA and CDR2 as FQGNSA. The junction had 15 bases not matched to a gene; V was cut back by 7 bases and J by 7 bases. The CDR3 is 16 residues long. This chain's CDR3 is CASNLGGGTSNNEQFF. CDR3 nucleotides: TGTGCCAGCAACCTAGGGGGGGGGACTAGTAATAATGAGCAGTTCTTC.

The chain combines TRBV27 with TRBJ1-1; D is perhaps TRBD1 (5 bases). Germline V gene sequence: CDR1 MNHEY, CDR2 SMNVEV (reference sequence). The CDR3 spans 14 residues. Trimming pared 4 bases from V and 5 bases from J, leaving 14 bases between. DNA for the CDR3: TGTGCCAGCAGTTCACCACGGGACTTGACTGAAGCTTTCTTT. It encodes CASSSPRDLTEAFF.

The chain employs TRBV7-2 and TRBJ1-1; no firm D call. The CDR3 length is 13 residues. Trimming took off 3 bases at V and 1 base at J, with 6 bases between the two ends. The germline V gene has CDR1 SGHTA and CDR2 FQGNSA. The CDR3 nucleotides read TGTGCCAGCAGCTTTAATAGGAACACTGAAGCTTTCTTT. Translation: CASSFNRNTEAFF.

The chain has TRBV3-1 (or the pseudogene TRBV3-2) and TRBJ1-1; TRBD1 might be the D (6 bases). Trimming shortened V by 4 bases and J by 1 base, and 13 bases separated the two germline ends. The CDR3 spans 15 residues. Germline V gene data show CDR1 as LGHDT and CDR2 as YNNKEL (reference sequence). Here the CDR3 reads CASSPPDRSNTEAFF. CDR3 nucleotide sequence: TGTGCCAGCAGCCCGCCGGACAGATCGAACACTGAAGCTTTCTTT.

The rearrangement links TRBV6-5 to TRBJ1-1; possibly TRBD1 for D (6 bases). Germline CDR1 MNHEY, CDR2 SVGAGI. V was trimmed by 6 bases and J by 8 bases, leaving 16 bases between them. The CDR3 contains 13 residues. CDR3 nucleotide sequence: TGTGCCAGCAGCTTACAGGGTGAGGGAGAAGCTTTCTTT. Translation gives CASSLQGEGEAFF.

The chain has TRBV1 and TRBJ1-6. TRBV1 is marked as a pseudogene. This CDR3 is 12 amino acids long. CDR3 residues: CTSGEYNSPLHF. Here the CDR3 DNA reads TGCACCAGCGGGGAGTATAATTCACCCCTCCACTTT.

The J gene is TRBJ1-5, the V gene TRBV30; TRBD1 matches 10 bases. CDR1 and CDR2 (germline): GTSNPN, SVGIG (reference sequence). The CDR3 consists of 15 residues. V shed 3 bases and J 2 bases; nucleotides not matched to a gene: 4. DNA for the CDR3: TGTGCCTGGAGCCGCGGGACAGGGGGCAATCAGCCCCAGCATTTT. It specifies CAWSRGTGGNQPQHF. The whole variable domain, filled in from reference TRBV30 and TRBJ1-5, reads SQTIHQWPATLVQPVGSPLSLECTVEGTSNPNLYWYRQAAGRGLQLLFYSVGIGQISSEVPQNLSASRPQDRQFILSSKKLLLSDSGFYLCAWSRGTGGNQPQHFGDGTRLSIL.

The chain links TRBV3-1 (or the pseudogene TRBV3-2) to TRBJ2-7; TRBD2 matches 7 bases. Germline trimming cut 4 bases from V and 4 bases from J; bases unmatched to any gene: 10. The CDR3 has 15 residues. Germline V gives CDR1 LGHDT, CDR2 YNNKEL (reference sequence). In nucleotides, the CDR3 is TGTGCCAGCAGCCGCTCCGGCGGGGGAAATTACGAGCAGTACTTC. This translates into CASSRSGGGNYEQYF.

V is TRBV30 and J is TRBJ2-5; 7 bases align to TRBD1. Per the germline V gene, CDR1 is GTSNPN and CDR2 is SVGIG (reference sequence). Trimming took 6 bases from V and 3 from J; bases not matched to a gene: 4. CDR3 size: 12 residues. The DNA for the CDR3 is TGTGCCTGCGGACAGGCCGAAGAGACCCAGTACTTC. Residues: CACGQAEETQYF.

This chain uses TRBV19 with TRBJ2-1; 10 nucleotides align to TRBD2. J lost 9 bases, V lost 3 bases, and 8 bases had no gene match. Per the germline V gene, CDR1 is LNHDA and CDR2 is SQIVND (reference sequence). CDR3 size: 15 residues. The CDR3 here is CASSISASGGGEQFF. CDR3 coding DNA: TGTGCCAGTAGTATTTCCGCTAGCGGGGGAGGTGAGCAGTTCTTC. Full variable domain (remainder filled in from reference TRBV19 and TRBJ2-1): DGGITQSPKYLFRKEGQNVTLSCEQNLNHDAMYWYRQDPGQGLRLIYYSQIVNDFQKGDIAEGYSVSREKKESFPLTVTSAQKNPTAFYLCASSISASGGGEQFFGPGTRLTVL.

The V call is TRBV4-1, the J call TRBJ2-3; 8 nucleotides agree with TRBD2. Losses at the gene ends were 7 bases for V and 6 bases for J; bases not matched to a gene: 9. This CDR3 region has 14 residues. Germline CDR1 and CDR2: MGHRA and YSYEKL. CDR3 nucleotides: TGCGCCAGCACCCTGACTAGCGCGGGGGATACGCAGTATTTT. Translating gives CASTLTSAGDTQYF.

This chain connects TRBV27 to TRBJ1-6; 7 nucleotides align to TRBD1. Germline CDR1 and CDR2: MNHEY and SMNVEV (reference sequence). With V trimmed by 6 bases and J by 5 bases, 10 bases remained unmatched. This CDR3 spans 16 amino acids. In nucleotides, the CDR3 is TGTGCCAGCAGCCCTAGGGCAGGGGGAAATAATTCACCCCTCCACTTT. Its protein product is CASSPRAGGNNSPLHF.

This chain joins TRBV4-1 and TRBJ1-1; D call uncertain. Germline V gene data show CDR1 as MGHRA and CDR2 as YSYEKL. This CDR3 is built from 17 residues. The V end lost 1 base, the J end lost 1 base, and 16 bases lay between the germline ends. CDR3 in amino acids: CASSQAPVSTRNTEAFF. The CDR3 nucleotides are TGCGCCAGCAGCCAAGCCCCGGTGAGTACTCGGAACACTGAAGCTTTCTTT.

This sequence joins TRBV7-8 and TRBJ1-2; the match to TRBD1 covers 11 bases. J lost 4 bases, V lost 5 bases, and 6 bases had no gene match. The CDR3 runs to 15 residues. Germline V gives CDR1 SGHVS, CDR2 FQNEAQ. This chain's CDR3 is CASSTGQGAVYGYTF. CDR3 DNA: TGTGCCAGCAGCACCGGACAGGGGGCCGTCTATGGCTACACCTTC.

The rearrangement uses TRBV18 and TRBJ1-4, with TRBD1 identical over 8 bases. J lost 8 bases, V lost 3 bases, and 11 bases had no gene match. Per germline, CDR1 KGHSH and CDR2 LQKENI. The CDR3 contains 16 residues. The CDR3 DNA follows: TGTGCCAGCTCACCGACTTCGGACAGGACAGGGGAAAAACTGTTTTTT. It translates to CASSPTSDRTGEKLFF.

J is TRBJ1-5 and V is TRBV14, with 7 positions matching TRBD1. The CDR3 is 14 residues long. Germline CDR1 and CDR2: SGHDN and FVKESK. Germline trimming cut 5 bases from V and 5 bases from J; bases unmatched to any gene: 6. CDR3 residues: CASSLGGLDQPQHF. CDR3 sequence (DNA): TGTGCCAGCAGCTTAGGGGGCCTGGATCAGCCCCAGCATTTT. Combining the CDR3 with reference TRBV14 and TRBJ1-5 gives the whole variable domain EAGVTQFPSHSVIEKGQTVTLRCDPISGHDNLYWYRRVMGKEIKFLLHFVKESKQDESGMPNNRFLAERTGGTYSTLKVQPAELEDSGVYFCASSLGGLDQPQHFGDGTRLSIL.

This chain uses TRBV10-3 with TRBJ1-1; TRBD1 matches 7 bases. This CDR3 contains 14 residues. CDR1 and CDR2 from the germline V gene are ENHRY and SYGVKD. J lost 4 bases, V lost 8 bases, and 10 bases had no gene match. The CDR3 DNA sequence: TGTGCCATCGGCCAACAGGGGCGGGGCACTGAAGCTTTCTTT. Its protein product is CAIGQQGRGTEAFF.

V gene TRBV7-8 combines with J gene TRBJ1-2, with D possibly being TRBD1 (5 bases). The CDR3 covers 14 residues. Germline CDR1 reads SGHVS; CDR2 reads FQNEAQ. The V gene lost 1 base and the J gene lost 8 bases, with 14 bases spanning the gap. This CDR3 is CASSLVGRAGGYTF. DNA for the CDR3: TGTGCCAGCAGCTTAGTCGGCAGGGCAGGGGGCTACACCTTC.

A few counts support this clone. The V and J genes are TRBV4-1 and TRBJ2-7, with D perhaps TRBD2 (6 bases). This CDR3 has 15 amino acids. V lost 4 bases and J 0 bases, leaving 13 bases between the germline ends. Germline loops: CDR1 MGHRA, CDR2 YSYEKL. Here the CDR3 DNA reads TGCGCCAGCAGCCTCATAGCGGTAAGCTCCTACGAGCAGTACTTC. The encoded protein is CASSLIAVSSYEQYF.

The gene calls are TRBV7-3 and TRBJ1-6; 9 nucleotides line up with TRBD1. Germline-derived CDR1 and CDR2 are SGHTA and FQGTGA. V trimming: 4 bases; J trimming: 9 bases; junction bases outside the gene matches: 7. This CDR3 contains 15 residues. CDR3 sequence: CASSSTGGRGSPLHF. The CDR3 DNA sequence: TGTGCCAGCAGCTCTACAGGGGGCAGGGGTTCACCCCTCCACTTT.

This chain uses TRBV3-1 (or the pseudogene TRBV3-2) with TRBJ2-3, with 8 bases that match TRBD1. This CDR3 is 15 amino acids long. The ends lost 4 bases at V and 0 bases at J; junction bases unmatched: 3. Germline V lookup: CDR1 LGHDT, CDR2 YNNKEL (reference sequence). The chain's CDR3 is CASSRRQGSTDTQYF. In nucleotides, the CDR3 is TGTGCCAGCAGCCGTCGACAGGGGAGCACAGATACGCAGTATTTT.

In DNA, the CDR3 is TGTGCCAGCAGTTCCCCGGCCGGGTCTGGAAACACCATATATTTT. As protein: CASSSPAGSGNTIYF. This chain joins TRBV28 and TRBJ1-3, with D unclear. Germline-derived CDR1 and CDR2 are MDHEN and SYDVKM. Deletions cut 4 bases from V and 1 base from J, with 11 bases between. The CDR3 runs 15 residues. The full variable domain, its missing parts supplied by reference TRBV28 and TRBJ1-3, is DVKVTQSSRYLVKRTGEKVFLECVQDMDHENMFWYRQDPGLGLRLIYFSYDVKMKEKGDIPEGYSVSREKKERFSLILESASTNQTSMYLCASSSPAGSGNTIYFGEGSWLTVV.

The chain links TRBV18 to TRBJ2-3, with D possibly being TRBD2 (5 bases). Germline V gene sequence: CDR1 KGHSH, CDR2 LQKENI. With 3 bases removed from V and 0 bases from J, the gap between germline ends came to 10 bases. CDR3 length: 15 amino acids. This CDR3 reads CASSPQGGSTDTQYF. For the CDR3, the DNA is TGTGCCAGCTCACCTCAAGGCGGGAGCACAGATACGCAGTATTTT.

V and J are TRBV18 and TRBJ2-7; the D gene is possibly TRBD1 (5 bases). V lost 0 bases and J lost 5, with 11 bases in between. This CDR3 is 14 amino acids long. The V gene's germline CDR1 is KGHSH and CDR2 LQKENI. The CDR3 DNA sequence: TGTGCCAGCTCACCACCTCCAGGGTCCCACGAGCAGTACTTC. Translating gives CASSPPPGSHEQYF.